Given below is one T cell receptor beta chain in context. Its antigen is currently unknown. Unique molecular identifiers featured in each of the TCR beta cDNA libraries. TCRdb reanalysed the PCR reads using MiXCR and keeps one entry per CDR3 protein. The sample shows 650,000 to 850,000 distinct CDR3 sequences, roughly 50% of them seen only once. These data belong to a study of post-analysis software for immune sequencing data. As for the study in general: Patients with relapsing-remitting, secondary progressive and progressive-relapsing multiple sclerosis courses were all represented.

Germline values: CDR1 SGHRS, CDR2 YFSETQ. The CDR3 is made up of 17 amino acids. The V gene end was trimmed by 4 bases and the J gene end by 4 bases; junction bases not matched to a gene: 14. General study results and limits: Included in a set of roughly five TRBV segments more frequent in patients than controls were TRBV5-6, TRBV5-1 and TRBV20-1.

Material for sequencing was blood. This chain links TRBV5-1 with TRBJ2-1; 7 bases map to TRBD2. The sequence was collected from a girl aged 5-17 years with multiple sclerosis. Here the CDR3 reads CASSAPSGREPYNEQFF. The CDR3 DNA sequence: TGCGCCAGCAGCGCCCCTAGCGGCCGAGAACCTTACAATGAGCAGTTCTTC.